The table lists the clone carrying this T cell receptor beta chain with a count of one. This entry is derived from a study of blood T cell repertoires in COVID-19. The table came from immunoSEQ multiplex PCR; TCRdb's copy has only in-frame clones and leaves some out. The sample contains under 450,000 clones, about 89% of which appear only once. Germline V lookup: CDR1 MNHEY, CDR2 SVGEGT. Trimming took off 0 bases at V and 8 bases at J, with 13 bases between the two ends. The CDR3 contains 14 residues. The J gene is TRBJ1-1, the V gene TRBV6-2 or TRBV6-3, with D unresolved. The sample consisted of PBMCs or T cells enriched from blood (not recorded which). The TCR was taken from a middle-aged woman who had been exposed to COVID-19. The CDR3, as DNA: TGTGCCAGCAGTTACTCAAACCCGGGAGCCGAAGCTTTCTTT. It translates to CASSYSNPGAEAFF.